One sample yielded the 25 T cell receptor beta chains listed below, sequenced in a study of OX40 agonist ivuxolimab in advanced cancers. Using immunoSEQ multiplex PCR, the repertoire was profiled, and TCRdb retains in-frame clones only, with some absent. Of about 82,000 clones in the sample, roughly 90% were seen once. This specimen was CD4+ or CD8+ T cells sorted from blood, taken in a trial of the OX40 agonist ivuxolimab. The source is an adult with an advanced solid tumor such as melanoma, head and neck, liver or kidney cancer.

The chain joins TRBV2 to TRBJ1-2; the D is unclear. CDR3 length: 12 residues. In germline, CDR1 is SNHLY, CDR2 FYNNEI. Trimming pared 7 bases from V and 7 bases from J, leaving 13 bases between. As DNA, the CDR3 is TGTGCCAGCACATACAGCGTCGGTGGCTACACCTTC. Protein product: CASTYSVGGYTF. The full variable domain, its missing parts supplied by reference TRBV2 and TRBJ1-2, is EPEVTQTPSHQVTQMGQEVILRCVPISNHLYFYWYRQILGQKVEFLVSFYNNEISEKSEIFDDQFSVERPDGSNFTLKIRSTKLEDSAMYFCASTYSVGGYTFGSGTRLTVV.

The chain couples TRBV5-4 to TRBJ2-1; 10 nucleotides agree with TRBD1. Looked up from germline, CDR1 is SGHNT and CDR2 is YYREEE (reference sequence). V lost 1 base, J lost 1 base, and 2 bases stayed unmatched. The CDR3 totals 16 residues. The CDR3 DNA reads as TGTGCCAGCAGCTTGCGGGGACAGGGGTCCTACAATGAGCAGTTCTTC. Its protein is CASSLRGQGSYNEQFF.

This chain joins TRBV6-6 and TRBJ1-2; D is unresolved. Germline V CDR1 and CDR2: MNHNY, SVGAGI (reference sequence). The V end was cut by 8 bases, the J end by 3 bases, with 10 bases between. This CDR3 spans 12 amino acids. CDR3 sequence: CASSPRHYGYTF. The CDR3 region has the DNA TGTGCCAGCTCACCTCGGCACTATGGCTACACCTTC.

CDR3: CASSGTSEETQYF. CDR3 in DNA: TGTGCCAGTTCCGGGACATCTGAAGAGACCCAGTACTTC. The chain joins TRBV19 to TRBJ2-5; tentative D call: TRBD1 (6 bases). Trimming cost V 8 bases and J 3 bases, with 13 bases left between them. Germline CDR1 is LNHDA and CDR2 is SQIVND (reference sequence). The CDR3 covers 13 residues.

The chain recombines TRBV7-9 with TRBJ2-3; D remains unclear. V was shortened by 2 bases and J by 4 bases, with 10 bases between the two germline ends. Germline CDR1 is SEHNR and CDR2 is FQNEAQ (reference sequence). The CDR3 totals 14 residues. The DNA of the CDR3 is TGTGCCAGCAGCTTATCCCTAGATGCAGATACGCAGTATTTT. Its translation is CASSLSLDADTQYF. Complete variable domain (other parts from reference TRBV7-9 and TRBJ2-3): DTGVSQNPRHKITKRGQNVTFRCDPISEHNRLYWYRQTLGQGPEFLTYFQNEAQLEKSRLLSDRFSAERPKGSFSTLEIQRTEQGDSAMYLCASSLSLDADTQYFGPGTRLTVL.

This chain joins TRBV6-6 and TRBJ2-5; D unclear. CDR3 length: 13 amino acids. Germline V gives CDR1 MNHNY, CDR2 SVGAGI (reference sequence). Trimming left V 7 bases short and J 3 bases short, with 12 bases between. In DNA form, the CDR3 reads TGTGCCAGCAAGACGGGTGTAAAAGAGACCCAGTACTTC. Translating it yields CASKTGVKETQYF.

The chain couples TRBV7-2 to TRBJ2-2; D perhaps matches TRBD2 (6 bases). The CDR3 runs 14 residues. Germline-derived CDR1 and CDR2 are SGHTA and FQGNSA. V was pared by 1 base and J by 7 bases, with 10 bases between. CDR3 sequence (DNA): TGTGCCAGCAGCTTAGTTTGGCGGGACGGGGAGCTGTTTTTT. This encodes CASSLVWRDGELFF.

The CDR3: CASSYLSNTEAFF. Here the CDR3 DNA reads TGTGCCAGCAGTTACCTTTCGAACACTGAAGCTTTCTTT. V gene TRBV6-5 combines with J gene TRBJ1-1, with no clear D. The CDR3 consists of 13 residues. V shed 2 bases and J shed 1 base, with 5 bases lying between them. CDR1 is MNHEY and CDR2 is SVGAGI in the germline V gene.

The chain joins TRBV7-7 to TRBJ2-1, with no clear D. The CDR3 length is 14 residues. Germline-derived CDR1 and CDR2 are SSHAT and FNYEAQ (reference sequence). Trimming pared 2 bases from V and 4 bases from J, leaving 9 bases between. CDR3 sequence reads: CASSLSPTYNEQFF. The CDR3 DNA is TGTGCCAGCAGCTTATCCCCGACTTACAATGAGCAGTTCTTC.

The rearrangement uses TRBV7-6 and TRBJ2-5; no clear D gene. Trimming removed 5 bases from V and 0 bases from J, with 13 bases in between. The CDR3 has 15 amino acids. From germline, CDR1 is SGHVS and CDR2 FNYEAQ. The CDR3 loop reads CASSRTSENQETQYF. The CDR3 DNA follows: TGTGCCAGCAGCCGGACGTCGGAAAACCAAGAGACCCAGTACTTC. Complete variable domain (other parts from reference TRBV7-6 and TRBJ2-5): GAGVSQSPRYKVTKRGQDVALRCDPISGHVSLYWYRQALGQGPEFLTYFNYEAQQDKSGLPNDRFSAERPEGSISTLTIQRTEQRDSAMYRCASSRTSENQETQYFGPGTRLLVL.

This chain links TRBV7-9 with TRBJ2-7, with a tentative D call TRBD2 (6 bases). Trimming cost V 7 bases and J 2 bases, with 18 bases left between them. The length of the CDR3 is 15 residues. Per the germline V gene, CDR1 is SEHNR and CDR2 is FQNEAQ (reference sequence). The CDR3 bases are TGTGCCAGCACCCCCGTGTTAGCGGCGACCTACGAGCAGTACTTC. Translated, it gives CASTPVLAATYEQYF.

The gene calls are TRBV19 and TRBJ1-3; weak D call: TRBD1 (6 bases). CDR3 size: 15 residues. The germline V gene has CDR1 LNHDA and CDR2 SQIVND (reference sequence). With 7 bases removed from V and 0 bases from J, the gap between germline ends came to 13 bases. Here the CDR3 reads CASNPGAYSGNTIYF. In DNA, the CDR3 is TGTGCCAGTAACCCGGGGGCTTACTCTGGAAACACCATATATTTT. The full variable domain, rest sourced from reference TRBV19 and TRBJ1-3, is DGGITQSPKYLFRKEGQNVTLSCEQNLNHDAMYWYRQDPGQGLRLIYYSQIVNDFQKGDIAEGYSVSREKKESFPLTVTSAQKNPTAFYLCASNPGAYSGNTIYFGEGSWLTVV.

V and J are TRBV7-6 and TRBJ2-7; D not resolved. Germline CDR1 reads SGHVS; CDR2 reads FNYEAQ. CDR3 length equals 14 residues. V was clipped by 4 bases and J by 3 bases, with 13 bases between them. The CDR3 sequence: CASSSRPSNYEQYF. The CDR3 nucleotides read TGTGCCAGCAGCTCCCGGCCCTCGAACTACGAGCAGTACTTC.

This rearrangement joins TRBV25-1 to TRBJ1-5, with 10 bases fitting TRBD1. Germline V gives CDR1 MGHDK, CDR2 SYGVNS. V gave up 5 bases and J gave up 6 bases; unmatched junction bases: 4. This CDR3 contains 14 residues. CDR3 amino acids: CASSPTGGLQPQHF. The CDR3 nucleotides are TGTGCCAGCAGTCCGACAGGGGGCCTTCAGCCCCAGCATTTT.

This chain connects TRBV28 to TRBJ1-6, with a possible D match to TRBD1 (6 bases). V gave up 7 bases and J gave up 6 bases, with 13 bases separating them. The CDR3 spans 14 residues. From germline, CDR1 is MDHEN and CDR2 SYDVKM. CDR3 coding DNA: TGTGCCAGCACCCTAGGGGGTGGTAATTCACCCCTCCACTTT. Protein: CASTLGGGNSPLHF. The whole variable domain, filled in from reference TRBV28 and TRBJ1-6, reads DVKVTQSSRYLVKRTGEKVFLECVQDMDHENMFWYRQDPGLGLRLIYFSYDVKMKEKGDIPEGYSVSREKKERFSLILESASTNQTSMYLCASTLGGGNSPLHFGNGTRLTVT.

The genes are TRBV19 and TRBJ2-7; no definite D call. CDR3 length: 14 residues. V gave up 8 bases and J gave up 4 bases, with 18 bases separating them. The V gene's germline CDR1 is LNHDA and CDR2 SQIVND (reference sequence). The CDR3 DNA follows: TGTGCCAGTCGACTGGGCCCAGGCATATACGAGCAGTACTTC. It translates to CASRLGPGIYEQYF.

CDR3 protein: CASSLAWNTGELFF. DNA for the CDR3: TGCGCCAGCAGCTTAGCGTGGAACACCGGGGAGCTGTTTTTT. The rearrangement uses TRBV5-1 and TRBJ2-2, with D unclear. From germline, CDR1 is SGHRS and CDR2 YFSETQ. V dropped 2 bases and J dropped 1 base, with 6 bases sitting between them. The CDR3 length is 14 residues.

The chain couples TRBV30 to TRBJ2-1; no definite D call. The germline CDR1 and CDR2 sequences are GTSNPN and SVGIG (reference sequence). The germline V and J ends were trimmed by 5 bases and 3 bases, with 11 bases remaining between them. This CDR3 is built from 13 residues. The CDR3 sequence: CAWLSLRYNEQFF. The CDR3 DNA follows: TGTGCCTGGTTAAGTCTGCGCTACAATGAGCAGTTCTTC.

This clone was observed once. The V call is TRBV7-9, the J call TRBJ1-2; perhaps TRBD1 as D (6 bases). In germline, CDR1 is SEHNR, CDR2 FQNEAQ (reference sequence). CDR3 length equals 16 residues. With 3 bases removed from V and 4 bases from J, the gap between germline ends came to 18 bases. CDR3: CASSFPRDKERYGYTF. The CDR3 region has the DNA TGTGCCAGCAGCTTCCCCCGGGACAAGGAGCGCTATGGCTACACCTTC.

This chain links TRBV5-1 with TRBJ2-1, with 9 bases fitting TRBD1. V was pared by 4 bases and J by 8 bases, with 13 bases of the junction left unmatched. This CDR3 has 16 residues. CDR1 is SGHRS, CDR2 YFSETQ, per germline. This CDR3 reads CASSPRDRVIGHEQFF. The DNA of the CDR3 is TGCGCCAGCAGCCCAAGGGACAGGGTTATTGGTCATGAGCAGTTCTTC.

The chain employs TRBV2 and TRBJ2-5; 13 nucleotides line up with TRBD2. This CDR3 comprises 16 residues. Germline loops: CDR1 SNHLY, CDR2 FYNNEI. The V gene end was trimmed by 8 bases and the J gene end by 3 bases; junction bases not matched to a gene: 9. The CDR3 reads CASRLTSGRTKETQYF. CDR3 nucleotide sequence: TGTGCCAGCCGCCTGACTAGCGGGAGGACCAAAGAGACCCAGTACTTC.

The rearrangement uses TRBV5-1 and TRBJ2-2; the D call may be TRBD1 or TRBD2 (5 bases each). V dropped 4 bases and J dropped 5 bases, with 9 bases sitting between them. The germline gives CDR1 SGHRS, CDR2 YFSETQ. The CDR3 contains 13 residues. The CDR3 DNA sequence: TGCGCCAGCAGCCTGTGGGGGACCGGGGAGCTGTTTTTT. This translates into CASSLWGTGELFF. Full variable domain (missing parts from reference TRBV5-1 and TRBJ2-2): KAGVTQTPRYLIKTRGQQVTLSCSPISGHRSVSWYQQTPGQGLQFLFEYFSETQRNKGNFPGRFSGRQFSNSRSEMNVSTLELGDSALYLCASSLWGTGELFFGEGSRLTVL.

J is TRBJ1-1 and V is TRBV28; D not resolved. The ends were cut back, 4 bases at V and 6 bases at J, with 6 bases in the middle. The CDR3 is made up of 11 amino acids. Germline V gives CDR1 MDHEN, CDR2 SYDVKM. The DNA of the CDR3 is TGTGCCAGCAGTTACGAATCTGAAGCTTTCTTT. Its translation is CASSYESEAFF.

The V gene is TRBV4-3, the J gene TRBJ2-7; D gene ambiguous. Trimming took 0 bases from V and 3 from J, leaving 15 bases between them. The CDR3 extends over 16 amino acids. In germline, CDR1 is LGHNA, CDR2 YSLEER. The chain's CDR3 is CASSQDAAQSFYEQYF. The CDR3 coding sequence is TGCGCCAGCAGCCAAGATGCGGCACAGAGCTTCTACGAGCAGTACTTC.

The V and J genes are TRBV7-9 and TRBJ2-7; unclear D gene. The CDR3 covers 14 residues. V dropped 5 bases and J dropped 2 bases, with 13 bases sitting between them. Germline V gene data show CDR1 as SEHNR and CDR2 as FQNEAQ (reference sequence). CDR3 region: CASSHPGQTYEQYF. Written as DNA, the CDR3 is TGTGCCAGCAGCCATCCCGGGCAAACCTACGAGCAGTACTTC.